A selection of T cell receptor beta chains follows, all from one sample in a study of intratumoral heterogeneity in liver cancer. Produced via immunoSEQ multiplex PCR; TCRdb's table is partial and in-frame only. The sample lists over 20,000 clones, roughly 66% occurring once. The sample in question was tumor-adjacent normal tissue, obtained before any cancer treatment. Receptor source: a woman aged 65 to 85 with hepatocellular carcinoma. The CDR3 runs from the conserved cysteine through the conserved F or W. D genes are given only for firm matches. The size field is filled for only some rows; it gives once, few, many or a size class.

d_gene | j_gene | len | v_gene | abundance | CDR3nt | CDR3aa
TRBD2 | TRBJ2-1 | 16 | TRBV5-1 | once | TGCGCCAGCAGCTTGTCGACTAGCGGGCTGGGGAATGAGCAGTTCTTC | CASSLSTSGLGNEQFF
- | TRBJ2-2 | 13 | TRBV6-5 | - | TGTGCCAGCACCCCACGGGACACCGGGGAGCTGTTTTTT | CASTPRDTGELFF
TRBD1 | TRBJ1-6 | 15 | TRBV5-4 | few | TGTGCCAGCAGCTTTTCGACAGGGGTTAATTCACCCCTCCACTTT | CASSFSTGVNSPLHF
TRBD2 | TRBJ2-3 | 16 | TRBV5-6 | - | TGTGCCAGCAGTTATTACGAAGCGGGAGGACGCAATACGCAGTATTTT | CASSYYEAGGRNTQYF
TRBD1 | TRBJ2-7 | 16 | TRBV19 | few | TGTGCCAGTAGTCCTGATGGGACAGGGGGTTCCTACGAGCAGTACTTC | CASSPDGTGGSYEQYF
- | TRBJ2-2 | 16 | TRBV15 | - | TGTGCCACCAGCAGAGTTGGCGGCCCGAACACCGGGGAGCTGTTTTTT | CATSRVGGPNTGELFF
TRBD2 | TRBJ2-1 | 15 | TRBV11-3 | once | TGTGCCAGCAGCTTGGGACTAGCCGGCTACAATGAGCAGTTCTTC | CASSLGLAGYNEQFF
TRBD2 | TRBJ2-1 | 15 | TRBV20-1 | - | TGCAGTGCTAGTGGACTAGCGGGAATATCGGGTGAGCAGTTCTTC | CSASGLAGISGEQFF
- | TRBJ2-4 | 16 | TRBV28 | - | TGTGCCAGCAGCGTACACCCACCACTAGCCAAAAACATTCAGTACTTC | CASSVHPPLAKNIQYF
TRBD1 | TRBJ2-5 | 14 | TRBV6-5 | once | TGTGCCAGCAGGCTTCCAGGGGGCCGGGAGACCCAGTACTTC | CASRLPGGRETQYF
TRBD1 | TRBJ1-3 | 15 | TRBV6-5 | - | TGTGCCAGTACCCTAGACAGGGTGGCTGGAAACACCATATATTTT | CASTLDRVAGNTIYF
TRBD2 | TRBJ2-1 | 18 | TRBV7-9 | - | TGTGCCAGCAGCTTAAAAGGGTCCTGGCTAGCGGGTTACAATGAGCAGTTCTTC | CASSLKGSWLAGYNEQFF
- | TRBJ1-2 | 13 | TRBV2 | - | TGTGCCAGCAGTCCGACACCCAACTATGGCTACACCTTC | CASSPTPNYGYTF
- | TRBJ1-5 | 15 | TRBV6-5 | few | TGTGCCAGCAGTCGGACCGGGAAAAATAATCAGCCCCAGCATTTT | CASSRTGKNNQPQHF
- | TRBJ2-2 | 14 | TRBV27 | - | TGTGCCAGCAGTTTACCGGACCTGGCCGGGGAGCTGTTTTTT | CASSLPDLAGELFF
- | TRBJ1-3 | 15 | TRBV28 | - | TGTGCCAGCAGTCCTCACGACAGAGCTGGAAACACCATATATTTT | CASSPHDRAGNTIYF
- | TRBJ2-2 | 14 | TRBV5-1 | once | TGCGCCAGCAGCCGTACAGAGAACACCGGGGAGCTGTTTTTT | CASSRTENTGELFF
- | TRBJ2-7 | 13 | TRBV5-1 | few | TGCGCCAGCAGCTTGTATGGGGACTACGAGCAGTACTTC | CASSLYGDYEQYF
- | TRBJ1-6 | 15 | TRBV14 | - | TGTGCCAGCAGCCCCCTGGCAGGGCTGGATTCACCCCTCCACTTT | CASSPLAGLDSPLHF
- | TRBJ2-7 | 14 | TRBV7-2 | - | TGTGCCAGCAGCTTAGCCGGGACCCACCCCGAGCAGTACTTC | CASSLAGTHPEQYF
- | TRBJ1-5 | 13 | TRBV4-1 | - | TGCGCCAGCAGCCAAATAACCAATCAGCCCCAGCATTTT | CASSQITNQPQHF
- | TRBJ2-2 | 15 | TRBV27 | few | TGTGCCAGCAGTTCTGGGACGGTTAGAACCGGGGAGCTGTTTTTT | CASSSGTVRTGELFF
TRBD1 | TRBJ2-6 | 18 | TRBV4-2 | - | TGTGCCAGCAGCCAAAGACAGGGGGCTGAAGTTGGGGCCAACGTCCTGACTTTC | CASSQRQGAEVGANVLTF
- | TRBJ1-5 | 15 | TRBV5-1 | - | TGCGCCAGCAGACCGGGACCGAATAGCAATCAGCCCCAGCATTTT | CASRPGPNSNQPQHF
TRBD1 | TRBJ2-7 | 13 | TRBV2 | - | TGTGCCAGCAGTGTGGGACAGGGCTACGAGCAGTACTTC | CASSVGQGYEQYF
- | TRBJ2-7 | 14 | TRBV2 | few | TGTGCCAGCCAGCCCGACCCAGTAACCTACGAGCAGTACTTC | CASQPDPVTYEQYF
- | TRBJ1-5 | 14 | TRBV28 | - | TGTGCCAGTAAGATCAGGGTGAGCAATCAGCCCCAGCATTTT | CASKIRVSNQPQHF
- | TRBJ1-5 | 15 | TRBV7-6 | once | TGTGCCAGCAGCCTCTTCGGGGGGCCCAATCAGCCCCAGCATTTT | CASSLFGGPNQPQHF
- | TRBJ1-6 | 14 | TRBV6-4 | few | TGTGCCAGCAGTGACAAGGGATGGGATTCACCCCTCCACTTT | CASSDKGWDSPLHF
TRBD1 | TRBJ1-4 | 14 | TRBV28 | - | TGTGCCAGCAGTAAGAGGGGGCGCGATGAAAAACTGTTTTTT | CASSKRGRDEKLFF
TRBD1 | TRBJ2-5 | 16 | TRBV5-6 | once | TGTGCCAGCAGCCCCTCCGGACAGGGGGGATTGGAGACCCAGTACTTC | CASSPSGQGGLETQYF
- | TRBJ2-5 | 14 | TRBV19 | - | TGTGCCAGTAGTCCCCATGAGGGTCGAGAGACCCAGTACTTC | CASSPHEGRETQYF
TRBD1 | TRBJ2-4 | 15 | TRBV6-5 | - | TGTGCCAGCAGTATGGGACAGGGGGCCAAAAACATTCAGTACTTC | CASSMGQGAKNIQYF
- | TRBJ2-1 | 18 | TRBV19 | - | TGTGCCAGTAGTACGGACAGGGGCACTCTAGCGGGAATTAGTGAGCAGTTCTTC | CASSTDRGTLAGISEQFF
TRBD2 | TRBJ2-3 | 17 | TRBV7-2 | - | TGTGCCAGCAGCTTAGGTCTTCTAGCGGGACTGACAGATACGCAGTATTTT | CASSLGLLAGLTDTQYF